The source of this TCR beta chain is a study of T cell repertoires in cytomegalovirus infection. As for the study in general: Both CMV infection and a matching HLA type were indicated by public TCR beta signatures. Notes on the study in general: What dominated the ex vivo response were HLA-C-restricted CMV-specific TCR beta clonotypes.

This clonotype was seen a few times. Its specificity is unknown. Germline V gives CDR1 LGHNA, CDR2 YSLEER. The CDR3 runs to 17 residues. V lost 0 bases to trimming and J lost 0 bases, with 12 bases between them. MiXCR was run by TCRdb on the reads, yielding one entry per CDR3 protein. The sample holds roughly 68,000 distinct CDR3 sequences, more than 20% seen once. Sequences were obtained from PBMCs, sequenced either directly or after in vitro stimulation (not recorded which). The V call is TRBV4-3, the J call TRBJ1-3; D ambiguous. The receptor was derived from a human donor in good health (CMV status not recorded). Some clones in this sample may be carry-over from other donors' samples. This CDR3 is CASSQDVRVSSGNTIYF. The DNA of the CDR3 is TGCGCCAGCAGCCAAGATGTGAGGGTTTCCTCTGGAAACACCATATATTTT.